A selection of T cell receptor beta chains follows, all from one sample in a study of T cell responses to AZD1222 COVID-19 vaccine. TCRdb's table, derived via immunoSEQ multiplex PCR, lists solely in-frame clones and lacks some. The sample shows more than 30,000 clones, just over 90% of them seen only once. The sequencing used peripheral blood, collected on day 0 of AZD1222 vaccination. The receptors shown here come from an adult in good health. Each CDR3 is given with its conserved first and last residue.

v_call: TRBV29-1; j_call: TRBJ1-1; cdr3_aa: CSVDWPADAEAFF
v_call: TRBV5-6; j_call: TRBJ2-2; cdr3_aa: CASSLIRFSNTGELFF
v_call: TRBV5-1; j_call: TRBJ2-5; cdr3_aa: CASSSLELETQYF
v_call: TRBV18; j_call: TRBJ1-1; cdr3_aa: CASSPPVYTEAFF
v_call: TRBV29-1; j_call: TRBJ2-7; cdr3_aa: CSVETGINEQYF
v_call: TRBV4-3; j_call: TRBJ1-4; cdr3_aa: CASSQDWSSTEKLFF
v_call: TRBV9; j_call: TRBJ1-6; cdr3_aa: CASTGTEGDSPLHF
v_call: TRBV10-3; j_call: TRBJ1-4; cdr3_aa: CAISESSQGGDATNEKLFF
v_call: TRBV23-1; j_call: TRBJ1-6; cdr3_aa: CASSLIRDSNSPLHF
v_call: TRBV6-2/TRBV6-3; j_call: TRBJ2-5; cdr3_aa: CAGSRGTLRETQYF
v_call: TRBV5-1; j_call: TRBJ1-1; cdr3_aa: CASSPGLLNTEAFF
v_call: TRBV6-5; j_call: TRBJ1-6; cdr3_aa: CASSFRTGGPNSPLHF
v_call: TRBV21-1; j_call: TRBJ2-7; cdr3_aa: CASRWDRTSF
v_call: TRBV7-7; j_call: TRBJ2-2; cdr3_aa: CASSRRSDSTGELFF
v_call: TRBV7-2; j_call: TRBJ1-6; cdr3_aa: CASSLAGSSFGGNSPLHF
v_call: TRBV5-6; j_call: TRBJ2-2; cdr3_aa: CASSLVRVTGELFF
v_call: TRBV2; j_call: TRBJ2-5; cdr3_aa: CASVELGGVETQYF
v_call: TRBV6-5; j_call: TRBJ1-1; cdr3_aa: CASTDGTGGPVAFF
v_call: TRBV11-2; j_call: TRBJ2-1; cdr3_aa: CASRRPRENEQFF
v_call: TRBV15; j_call: TRBJ2-1; cdr3_aa: CATSRVGPGYNEQFF
v_call: TRBV4-3; j_call: TRBJ1-1; cdr3_aa: CASSQALKDWAEAFF
v_call: TRBV29-1; j_call: TRBJ1-6; cdr3_aa: CSVAGQFILNSPLHF
v_call: TRBV9; j_call: TRBJ2-2; cdr3_aa: CASSVFTSGGMNTGELFF
v_call: TRBV7-4; j_call: TRBJ1-6; cdr3_aa: CASSSPGQGSGASYNSPLHF
v_call: TRBV7-2; j_call: TRBJ1-6; cdr3_aa: CASSPMNRVGSPLHF
v_call: TRBV6-5; j_call: TRBJ1-2; cdr3_aa: CASSSQGGDGYTF
v_call: TRBV6-5; j_call: TRBJ1-2; cdr3_aa: CASSYDLGLSYGYTF
v_call: TRBV2; j_call: TRBJ1-1; cdr3_aa: CASMGPGAVSTEAFF
v_call: TRBV5-1; j_call: TRBJ2-7; cdr3_aa: CASSSTTGTYEQYF
v_call: TRBV6-5; j_call: TRBJ2-1; cdr3_aa: CASDRGVFGEQFF
v_call: TRBV14; j_call: TRBJ2-3; cdr3_aa: CASSQDLAYTDTQYF
v_call: TRBV10-1; j_call: TRBJ2-1; cdr3_aa: CASRDGHNEQFF
v_call: TRBV9; j_call: TRBJ1-2; cdr3_aa: CASSVSYGRKYGYTF
v_call: TRBV15; j_call: TRBJ2-5; cdr3_aa: CATSRATGQGETQYF
v_call: TRBV2; j_call: TRBJ1-2; cdr3_aa: CASSAADYGYTF
v_call: TRBV5-6; j_call: TRBJ1-1; cdr3_aa: CASSFSGRVAEAFF
v_call: TRBV5-1; j_call: TRBJ1-2; cdr3_aa: CASSDGTGNSVDYTF
v_call: TRBV2; j_call: TRBJ1-5; cdr3_aa: CASSEGRGQGHQPQHF
v_call: TRBV9; j_call: TRBJ1-2; cdr3_aa: CASSVSYAGGYTF
v_call: TRBV11-2; j_call: TRBJ1-4; cdr3_aa: CASSSTNSVNEKLFF
v_call: TRBV19; j_call: TRBJ2-2; cdr3_aa: CASSIVSANTGELFF
v_call: TRBV4-3; j_call: TRBJ1-3; cdr3_aa: CASSQDWQGAGNTIYF
v_call: TRBV6-6; j_call: TRBJ1-5; cdr3_aa: CASIGGQGDNQPQHF
v_call: TRBV14; j_call: TRBJ1-3; cdr3_aa: CASSNRVSSGNTIYF
v_call: TRBV19; j_call: TRBJ1-5; cdr3_aa: CASSMGDRERNQPQHF